The entry that follows covers one T cell receptor (beta chain) sequence. Its target is unknown. With 7 bases removed from V and 5 bases from J, the gap between germline ends came to 14 bases. This CDR3 comprises 14 residues. In germline, CDR1 is SNHLY, CDR2 FYNNEI. The entry originates in a study of identical twins. Findings of the study overall: Partly confounded zero-insertion analyses could result from invariant MAIT and iNKT cells. Abundant beta clonotypes from cord blood had fewer insertions, unlike memory repertoires, which showed none. Compared with unrelated sharing, twin-shared out-of-frame alpha sequences had more low-probability sequences.

TCRdb itself ran the 5' RACE reads through MiXCR, one entry per CDR3 protein. The table lists roughly 1,500,000 distinct CDR3 sequences, around 29% of them singletons. The J gene is TRBJ1-4, the V gene TRBV2; D may be TRBD1 (6 bases). The clonotype originates from a newborn girl in good health. The sequenced material came from cord blood. The chain's CDR3 is CASIRGGPNEKLFF. The CDR3, as DNA: TGTGCCAGCATTCGGGGGGGGCCGAATGAAAAACTGTTTTTT.